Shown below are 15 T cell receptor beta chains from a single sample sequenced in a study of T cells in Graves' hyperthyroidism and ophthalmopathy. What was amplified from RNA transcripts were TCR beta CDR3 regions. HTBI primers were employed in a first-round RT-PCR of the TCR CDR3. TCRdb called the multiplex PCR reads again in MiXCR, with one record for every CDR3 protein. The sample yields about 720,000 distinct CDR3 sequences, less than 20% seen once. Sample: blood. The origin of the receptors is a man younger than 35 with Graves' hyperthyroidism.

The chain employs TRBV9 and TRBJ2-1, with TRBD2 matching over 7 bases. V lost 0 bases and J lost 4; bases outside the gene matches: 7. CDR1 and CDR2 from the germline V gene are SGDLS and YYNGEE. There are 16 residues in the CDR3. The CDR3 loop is CASSVVGTTVYNEQFF. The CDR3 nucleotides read TGTGCCAGCAGCGTAGTTGGGACTACGGTTTACAATGAGCAGTTCTTC.

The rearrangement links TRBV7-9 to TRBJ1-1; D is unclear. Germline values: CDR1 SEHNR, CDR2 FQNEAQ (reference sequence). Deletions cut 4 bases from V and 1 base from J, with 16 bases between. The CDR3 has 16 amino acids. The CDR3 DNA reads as TGTGCCAGCAGCTACCTAACTGGCGGCGGGAACACTGAAGCTTTCTTT. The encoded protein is CASSYLTGGGNTEAFF.

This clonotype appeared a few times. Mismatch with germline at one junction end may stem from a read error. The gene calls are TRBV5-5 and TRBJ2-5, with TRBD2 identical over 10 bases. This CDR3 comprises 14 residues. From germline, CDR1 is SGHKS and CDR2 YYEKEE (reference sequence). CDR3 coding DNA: TGTGCCAGCAGCTGGGAGGAGGGACTAGCGAAATTCCACTTC. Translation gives CASSWEEGLAKFHF.

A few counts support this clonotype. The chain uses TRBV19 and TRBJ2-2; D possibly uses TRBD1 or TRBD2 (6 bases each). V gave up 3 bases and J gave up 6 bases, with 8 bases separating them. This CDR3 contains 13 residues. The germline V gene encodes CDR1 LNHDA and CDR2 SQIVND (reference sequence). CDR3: CASSIGGPGELFF. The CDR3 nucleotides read TGTGCCAGTAGTATTGGGGGGCCCGGGGAGCTGTTTTTT.

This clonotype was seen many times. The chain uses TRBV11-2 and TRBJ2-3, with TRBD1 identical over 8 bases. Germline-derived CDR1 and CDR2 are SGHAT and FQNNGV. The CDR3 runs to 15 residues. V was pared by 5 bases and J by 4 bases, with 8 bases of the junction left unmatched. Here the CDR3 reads CASSPPQGGADTQYF. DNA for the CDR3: TGTGCCAGCAGCCCCCCACAGGGGGGCGCAGATACGCAGTATTTT.

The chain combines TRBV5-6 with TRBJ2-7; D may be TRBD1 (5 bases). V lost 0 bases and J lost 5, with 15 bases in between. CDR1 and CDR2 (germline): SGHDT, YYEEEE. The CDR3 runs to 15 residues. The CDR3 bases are TGTGCCAGCAGCTTGGATTTAGGGGTGGACCACGAGCAGTACTTC. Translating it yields CASSLDLGVDHEQYF.

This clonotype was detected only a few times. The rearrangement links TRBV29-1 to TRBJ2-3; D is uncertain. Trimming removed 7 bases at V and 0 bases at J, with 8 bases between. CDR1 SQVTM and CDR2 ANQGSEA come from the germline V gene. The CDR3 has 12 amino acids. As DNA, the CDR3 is TGCAGCGCTAAGGTCAGCACAGATACGCAGTATTTT. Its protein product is CSAKVSTDTQYF.

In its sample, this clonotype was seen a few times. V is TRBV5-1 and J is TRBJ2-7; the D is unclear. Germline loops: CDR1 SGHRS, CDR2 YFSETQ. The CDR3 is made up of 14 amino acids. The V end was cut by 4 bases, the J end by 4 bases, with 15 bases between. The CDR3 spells CASSADGETYEQYF. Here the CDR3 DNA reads TGCGCCAGCAGCGCGGACGGAGAGACATACGAGCAGTACTTC.

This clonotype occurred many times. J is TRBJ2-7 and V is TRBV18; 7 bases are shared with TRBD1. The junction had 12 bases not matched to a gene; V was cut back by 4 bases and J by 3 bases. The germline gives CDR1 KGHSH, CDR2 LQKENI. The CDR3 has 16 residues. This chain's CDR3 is CASSLRPVQGDYEQYF. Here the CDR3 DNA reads TGTGCCAGCTCACTTCGCCCGGTTCAGGGGGACTACGAGCAGTACTTC.

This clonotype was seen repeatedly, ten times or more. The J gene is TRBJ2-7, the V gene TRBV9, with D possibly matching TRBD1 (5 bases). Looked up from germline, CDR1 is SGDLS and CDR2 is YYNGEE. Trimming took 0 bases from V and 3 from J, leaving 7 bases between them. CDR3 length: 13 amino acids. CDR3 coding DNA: TGTGCCAGCAGCGTAGCGGACAACTACGAGCAGTACTTC. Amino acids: CASSVADNYEQYF.

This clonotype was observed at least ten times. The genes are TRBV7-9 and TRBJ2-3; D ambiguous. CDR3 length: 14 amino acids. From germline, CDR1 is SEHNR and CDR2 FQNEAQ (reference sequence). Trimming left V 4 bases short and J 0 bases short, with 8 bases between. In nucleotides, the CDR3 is TGTGCCAGCAGCTCAGAGGCGAGCACAGATACGCAGTATTTT. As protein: CASSSEASTDTQYF. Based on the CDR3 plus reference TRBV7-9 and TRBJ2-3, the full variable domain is DTGVSQNPRHKITKRGQNVTFRCDPISEHNRLYWYRQTLGQGPEFLTYFQNEAQLEKSRLLSDRFSAERPKGSFSTLEIQRTEQGDSAMYLCASSSEASTDTQYFGPGTRLTVL.

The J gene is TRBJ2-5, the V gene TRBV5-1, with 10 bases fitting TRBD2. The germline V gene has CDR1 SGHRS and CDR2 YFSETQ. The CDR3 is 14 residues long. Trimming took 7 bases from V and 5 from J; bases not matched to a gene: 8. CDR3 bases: TGCGCCAGCGGACAGGGACTAGCGTGGGAGACCCAGTACTTC. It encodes CASGQGLAWETQYF. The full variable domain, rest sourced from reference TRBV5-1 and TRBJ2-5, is KAGVTQTPRYLIKTRGQQVTLSCSPISGHRSVSWYQQTPGQGLQFLFEYFSETQRNKGNFPGRFSGRQFSNSRSEMNVSTLELGDSALYLCASGQGLAWETQYFGPGTRLLVL.

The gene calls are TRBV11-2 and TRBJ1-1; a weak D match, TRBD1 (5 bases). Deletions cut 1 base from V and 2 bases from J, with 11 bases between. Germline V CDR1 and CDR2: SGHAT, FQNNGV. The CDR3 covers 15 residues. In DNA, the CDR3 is TGTGCCAGCAGCTTAGGGCCGACAGATAACACTGAAGCTTTCTTT. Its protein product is CASSLGPTDNTEAFF.

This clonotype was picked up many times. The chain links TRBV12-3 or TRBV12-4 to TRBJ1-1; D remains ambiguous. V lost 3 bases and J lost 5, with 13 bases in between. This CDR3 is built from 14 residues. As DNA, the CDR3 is TGTGCCAGCAGTTTGAGGCAGCTCCGAACTGAAGCTTTCTTT. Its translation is CASSLRQLRTEAFF.

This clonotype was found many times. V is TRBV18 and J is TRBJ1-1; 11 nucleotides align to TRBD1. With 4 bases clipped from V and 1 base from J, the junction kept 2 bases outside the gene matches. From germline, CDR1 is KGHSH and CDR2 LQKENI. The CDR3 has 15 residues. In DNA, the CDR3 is TGTGCCAGCTCACGGGGACAGGGGGGGAACACTGAAGCTTTCTTT. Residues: CASSRGQGGNTEAFF.